These T cell receptor beta chains were read from a single sample in a study of blood T cell repertoires in COVID-19. Only in-frame clones appear in the TCRdb table, and some are missing; sequencing was by immunoSEQ multiplex PCR. The data contain some 160,000 clones, less than 80% of them singletons. The sample consisted of PBMCs or T cells enriched from blood (not recorded which). Source of these receptors: a woman in her seventies in a cohort exposed to, infected with or recovered from COVID-19 (not recorded which). Both conserved end residues are part of each CDR3. The D gene is left open where the match is weak. The size of a clone is reported for some rows only, either as once, few or many, or as a class for expanded clones.

j_gene,d_gene,v_gene,abundance,CDR3aa,CDR3nt
TRBJ2-2,-,TRBV5-1,-,CASSLVGHANTGELFF,TGCGCCAGCAGCTTGGTAGGACACGCGAACACCGGGGAGCTGTTTTTT
TRBJ1-4,-,TRBV7-2,few,CASSPHTTNEKLFF,TGTGCCAGCAGCCCCCACACAACTAATGAAAAACTGTTTTTT
TRBJ1-4,-,TRBV2,few,CASSVWPAVKLFF,TGTGCCAGCAGTGTGTGGCCCGCGGTGAAACTGTTTTTT
TRBJ1-5,-,TRBV18,-,CASSPDRSQPQHF,TGTGCCAGCTCACCGGACAGAAGTCAGCCCCAGCATTTT
TRBJ1-2,-,TRBV6-5,-,CASRQTANYGYTF,TGTGCCAGCAGGCAAACAGCTAACTATGGCTACACCTTC
TRBJ1-4,TRBD1,TRBV5-1,-,CASSLQGAGEKLFF,TGCGCCAGCAGCTTACAGGGGGCTGGTGAAAAACTGTTTTTT
TRBJ1-1,-,TRBV6-1,once,CASSEAFRSVDGGVAFF,TGTGCCAGCAGTGAAGCCTTTCGTAGCGTGGACGGCGGAGTGGCTTTTTTT
TRBJ2-7,TRBD2,TRBV7-2,few,CASSSMGLAGAYEQYF,TGTGCCAGCAGCTCCATGGGACTAGCGGGAGCTTACGAGCAGTACTTC
TRBJ2-3,TRBD2,TRBV24-1,-,CATSPHRELAGVGDTQYF,TGTGCCACCAGTCCCCACCGGGAGCTAGCGGGAGTTGGAGATACGCAGTATTTT
TRBJ2-1,-,TRBV25-1,-,CASSEKWRQTNEQFF,TGTGCCAGCAGTGAAAAATGGAGGCAGACAAATGAGCAGTTCTTC
TRBJ2-7,-,TRBV7-2,-,CASSSGQGSSYEQYF,TGTGCCAGCAGTTCAGGGCAGGGCAGCTCCTACGAGCAGTACTTC
TRBJ1-4,-,TRBV28,-,CASKYDRTVSTNEKLFF,TGTGCCAGCAAGTATGACAGGACCGTGTCAACTAATGAAAAACTGTTTTTT
TRBJ2-1,TRBD2,TRBV5-4,few,CASTNGTSGKEFF,TGTGCCAGCACCAACGGGACTAGCGGGAAGGAGTTCTTC
TRBJ2-1,TRBD2,TRBV24-1,-,CATSDLTSGGPNEQFF,TGTGCCACCAGTGATTTGACTAGCGGGGGACCCAATGAGCAGTTCTTC
TRBJ1-1,TRBD1,TRBV11-2,-,CASSPWTGGDSSTEAFF,TGTGCCAGCAGCCCGTGGACAGGGGGAGATTCGAGCACTGAAGCTTTCTTT
TRBJ2-5,-,TRBV12-3/TRBV12-4,-,CASSWTVQETQYF,TGTGCCAGCAGTTGGACAGTCCAAGAGACCCAGTACTTC
TRBJ2-3,TRBD1,TRBV7-9,-,CASSLSQGTDTQYF,TGTGCCAGCAGCTTGTCACAGGGGACAGATACGCAGTATTTT
TRBJ2-7,TRBD2,TRBV5-4,-,CASSWGTSGDPGEQYF,TGTGCCAGCAGCTGGGGGACTAGCGGGGACCCGGGAGAGCAGTACTTC
TRBJ2-5,-,TRBV9,-,CASSVVGGLRGQETQYF,TGTGCCAGCAGCGTAGTGGGCGGACTGCGGGGACAAGAGACCCAGTACTTC
TRBJ2-3,TRBD2,TRBV7-2,-,CASSLVGAGGIDTQYF,TGTGCCAGCAGCTTAGTAGGGGCGGGAGGGATAGATACGCAGTATTTT